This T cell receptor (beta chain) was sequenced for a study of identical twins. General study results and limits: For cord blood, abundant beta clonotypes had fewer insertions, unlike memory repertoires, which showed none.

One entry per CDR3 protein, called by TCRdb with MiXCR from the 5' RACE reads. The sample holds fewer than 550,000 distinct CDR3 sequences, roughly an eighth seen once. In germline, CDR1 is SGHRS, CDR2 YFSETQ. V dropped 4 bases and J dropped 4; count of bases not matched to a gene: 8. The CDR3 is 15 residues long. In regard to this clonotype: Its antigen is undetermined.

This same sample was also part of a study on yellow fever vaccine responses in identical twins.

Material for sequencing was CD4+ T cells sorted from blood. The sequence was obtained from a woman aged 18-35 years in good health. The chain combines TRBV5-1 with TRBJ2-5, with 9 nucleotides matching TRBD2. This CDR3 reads CASSLGLASSETQYF. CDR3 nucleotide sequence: TGCGCCAGCAGCCTAGGACTAGCGTCTTCAGAGACCCAGTACTTC.